The 14 T cell receptor beta chains given below trace back to one sample, sequenced in a study of blood T cell repertoires in COVID-19. The table came from immunoSEQ multiplex PCR; TCRdb's copy has only in-frame clones and leaves some out. The data hold approximately 210,000 clones, with about four fifths observed a single time. Material for sequencing was PBMCs or T cells enriched from blood (not recorded which). These receptors were obtained from a woman aged 60-75 years who had recovered from COVID-19.

The rearrangement links TRBV5-1 to TRBJ1-1; D is undetermined. The germline gives CDR1 SGHRS, CDR2 YFSETQ. The CDR3 covers 14 residues. The V and J ends lost 4 bases and 2 bases respectively, with 12 bases between them. The CDR3 protein is CASSRGRENTEAFF. CDR3 in DNA: TGCGCCAGCAGCCGAGGTCGGGAAAACACTGAAGCTTTCTTT.

The gene calls are TRBV6-5 and TRBJ1-4; TRBD1 matches 9 bases. V trimming: 0 bases; J trimming: 7 bases; junction bases outside the gene matches: 3. This CDR3 has 15 amino acids. The germline V gene has CDR1 MNHEY and CDR2 SVGAGI. CDR3 amino acids: CASSYSGTGIEKLFF. As DNA, the CDR3 is TGTGCCAGCAGTTACTCTGGGACAGGGATTGAAAAACTGTTTTTT.

In this sample, this clone turned up once. The chain carries TRBV10-2 and TRBJ2-7, with 9 bases that match TRBD1. J was trimmed by 1 base and V by 6 bases; bases with no gene match: 1. Looked up from germline, CDR1 is WSHSY and CDR2 is SAAADI. This CDR3 contains 13 residues. As DNA, the CDR3 is TGCGCCAGCAGGGGGACAGGGTCCTACGAGCAGTACTTC. This encodes CASRGTGSYEQYF.

This chain joins TRBV5-6 and TRBJ1-2, with no clear D. There are 13 residues in the CDR3. Per the germline V gene, CDR1 is SGHDT and CDR2 is YYEEEE. V was pared by 4 bases and J by 4 bases, with 11 bases between. CDR3 DNA: TGTGCCAGCAGCAAACTCGAGGTCTATGGCTACACCTTC. Protein sequence: CASSKLEVYGYTF.

The J gene is TRBJ1-2, the V gene TRBV11-2; 7 bases are shared with TRBD1. The CDR3 extends over 16 amino acids. Germline V lookup: CDR1 SGHAT, CDR2 FQNNGV. Unmatched junction bases numbered 12, after V lost 2 bases and J lost 6 bases. The CDR3 region has the DNA TGTGCCAGCAGCTTACGAGGGGGCGAGAGGGGAGATGGCTACACCTTC. This codes for CASSLRGGERGDGYTF.

The chain uses TRBV21-1 and TRBJ1-2; the table names TRBD1, a call not compared with the DNA. TRBV21-1 is given as a pseudogene. The CDR3 has 12 amino acids. The CDR3: CASSKLLSPGTF. The CDR3 DNA follows: TGTGCCAGCAGCAAATTACTTTCCCCAGGGACCTTC.

J is TRBJ1-1 and V is TRBV7-6; TRBD1 agrees at 11 bases. Losses at the gene ends were 5 bases for V and 6 bases for J; bases not matched to a gene: 8. The CDR3 sequence is 15 residues long. In germline, CDR1 is SGHVS, CDR2 FNYEAQ. This chain's CDR3 is CASSPRTGGLAEAFF. The CDR3 DNA is TGTGCCAGCAGCCCGAGGACAGGGGGCCTCGCTGAAGCTTTCTTT.

J is TRBJ1-1 and V is TRBV7-9, with TRBD1 matching 7 bases. This CDR3 has 13 residues. With V trimmed by 4 bases and J by 3 bases, 2 bases remained unmatched. Germline assignment: CDR1 SEHNR and CDR2 FQNEAQ (reference sequence). CDR3 in amino acids: CASSYTGDTEAFF. DNA for the CDR3: TGTGCCAGCAGCTACACAGGGGACACTGAAGCTTTCTTT.

The V gene is TRBV7-9, the J gene TRBJ1-2; 7 bases fit TRBD1. V was pared by 5 bases and J by 0 bases, with 9 bases of the junction left unmatched. This CDR3 spans 16 amino acids. Germline assignment: CDR1 SEHNR and CDR2 FQNEAQ (reference sequence). The CDR3 DNA follows: TGTGCCAGCAGCAGCGGCCCGGGACAGACTAACTATGGCTACACCTTC. It yields the protein CASSSGPGQTNYGYTF.

This chain links TRBV18 with TRBJ1-1; no clear D gene. This CDR3 contains 12 residues. The germline gives CDR1 KGHSH, CDR2 LQKENI. Trimming removed 2 bases from V and 3 bases from J, with 4 bases in between. DNA of the CDR3: TGTGCCAGCTCACCATTAGACACTGAAGCTTTCTTT. Translated, it gives CASSPLDTEAFF.

The chain combines TRBV7-2 with TRBJ1-2; D remains ambiguous. The CDR3 has 13 amino acids. Trimming took off 3 bases at V and 5 bases at J, with 10 bases between the two ends. The germline V gene encodes CDR1 SGHTA and CDR2 FQGNSA. CDR3 residues: CASSFRSVYGYTF. In nucleotides, the CDR3 is TGTGCCAGCAGCTTTAGATCCGTGTATGGCTACACCTTC.

This clone has just one count. J is TRBJ1-1 and V is TRBV14, with a possible D match to TRBD1 (6 bases). CDR1 and CDR2 from the germline V gene are SGHDN and FVKESK. The V and J ends lost 1 base and 12 bases respectively, with 18 bases between them. The CDR3 is 14 residues long. The DNA for the CDR3 is TGTGCCAGCAGCCAAGTGGGTGCAGGGGAAGTAACTTTCTTT. This codes for CASSQVGAGEVTFF.

The J gene is TRBJ2-2, the V gene TRBV4-1; D gene uncertain. V was trimmed by 1 base and J by 9 bases, leaving 27 bases between them. The CDR3 sequence is 19 residues long. CDR1 and CDR2 from the germline V gene are MGHRA and YSYEKL. For the CDR3, the DNA is TGCGCCAGCAGCCAAGGAAACCTAAGAGGCAGCACCAAGGCCCGGGAGCTGTTTTTT. This codes for CASSQGNLRGSTKARELFF.

The V and J genes are TRBV29-1 and TRBJ1-2, with 8 bases matching TRBD1. The J segment lost 8 bases and the V segment lost 4 bases, leaving 15 bases of the junction unmatched. CDR1 and CDR2 (germline): SQVTM, ANQGSEA. The CDR3 has 15 amino acids. This chain's CDR3 is CSVALRVGQGRGYTF. CDR3 sequence (DNA): TGCAGCGTTGCCCTAAGAGTTGGACAGGGAAGAGGCTACACCTTC.